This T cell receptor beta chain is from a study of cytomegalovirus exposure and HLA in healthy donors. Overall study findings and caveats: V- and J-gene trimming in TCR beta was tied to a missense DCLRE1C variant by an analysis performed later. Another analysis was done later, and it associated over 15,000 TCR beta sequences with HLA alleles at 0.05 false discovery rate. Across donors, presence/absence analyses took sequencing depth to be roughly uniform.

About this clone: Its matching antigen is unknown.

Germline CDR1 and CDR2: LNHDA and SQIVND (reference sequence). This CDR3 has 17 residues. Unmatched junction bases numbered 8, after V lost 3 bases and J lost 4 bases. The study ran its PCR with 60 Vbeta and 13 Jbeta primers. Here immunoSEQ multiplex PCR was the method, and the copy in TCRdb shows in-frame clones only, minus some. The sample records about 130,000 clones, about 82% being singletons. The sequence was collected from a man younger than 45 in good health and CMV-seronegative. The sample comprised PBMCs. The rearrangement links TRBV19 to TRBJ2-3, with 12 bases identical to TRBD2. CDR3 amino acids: CASSIELTSGSADTQYF. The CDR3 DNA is TGTGCCAGTAGTATCGAATTGACTAGCGGGAGCGCAGATACGCAGTATTTT.